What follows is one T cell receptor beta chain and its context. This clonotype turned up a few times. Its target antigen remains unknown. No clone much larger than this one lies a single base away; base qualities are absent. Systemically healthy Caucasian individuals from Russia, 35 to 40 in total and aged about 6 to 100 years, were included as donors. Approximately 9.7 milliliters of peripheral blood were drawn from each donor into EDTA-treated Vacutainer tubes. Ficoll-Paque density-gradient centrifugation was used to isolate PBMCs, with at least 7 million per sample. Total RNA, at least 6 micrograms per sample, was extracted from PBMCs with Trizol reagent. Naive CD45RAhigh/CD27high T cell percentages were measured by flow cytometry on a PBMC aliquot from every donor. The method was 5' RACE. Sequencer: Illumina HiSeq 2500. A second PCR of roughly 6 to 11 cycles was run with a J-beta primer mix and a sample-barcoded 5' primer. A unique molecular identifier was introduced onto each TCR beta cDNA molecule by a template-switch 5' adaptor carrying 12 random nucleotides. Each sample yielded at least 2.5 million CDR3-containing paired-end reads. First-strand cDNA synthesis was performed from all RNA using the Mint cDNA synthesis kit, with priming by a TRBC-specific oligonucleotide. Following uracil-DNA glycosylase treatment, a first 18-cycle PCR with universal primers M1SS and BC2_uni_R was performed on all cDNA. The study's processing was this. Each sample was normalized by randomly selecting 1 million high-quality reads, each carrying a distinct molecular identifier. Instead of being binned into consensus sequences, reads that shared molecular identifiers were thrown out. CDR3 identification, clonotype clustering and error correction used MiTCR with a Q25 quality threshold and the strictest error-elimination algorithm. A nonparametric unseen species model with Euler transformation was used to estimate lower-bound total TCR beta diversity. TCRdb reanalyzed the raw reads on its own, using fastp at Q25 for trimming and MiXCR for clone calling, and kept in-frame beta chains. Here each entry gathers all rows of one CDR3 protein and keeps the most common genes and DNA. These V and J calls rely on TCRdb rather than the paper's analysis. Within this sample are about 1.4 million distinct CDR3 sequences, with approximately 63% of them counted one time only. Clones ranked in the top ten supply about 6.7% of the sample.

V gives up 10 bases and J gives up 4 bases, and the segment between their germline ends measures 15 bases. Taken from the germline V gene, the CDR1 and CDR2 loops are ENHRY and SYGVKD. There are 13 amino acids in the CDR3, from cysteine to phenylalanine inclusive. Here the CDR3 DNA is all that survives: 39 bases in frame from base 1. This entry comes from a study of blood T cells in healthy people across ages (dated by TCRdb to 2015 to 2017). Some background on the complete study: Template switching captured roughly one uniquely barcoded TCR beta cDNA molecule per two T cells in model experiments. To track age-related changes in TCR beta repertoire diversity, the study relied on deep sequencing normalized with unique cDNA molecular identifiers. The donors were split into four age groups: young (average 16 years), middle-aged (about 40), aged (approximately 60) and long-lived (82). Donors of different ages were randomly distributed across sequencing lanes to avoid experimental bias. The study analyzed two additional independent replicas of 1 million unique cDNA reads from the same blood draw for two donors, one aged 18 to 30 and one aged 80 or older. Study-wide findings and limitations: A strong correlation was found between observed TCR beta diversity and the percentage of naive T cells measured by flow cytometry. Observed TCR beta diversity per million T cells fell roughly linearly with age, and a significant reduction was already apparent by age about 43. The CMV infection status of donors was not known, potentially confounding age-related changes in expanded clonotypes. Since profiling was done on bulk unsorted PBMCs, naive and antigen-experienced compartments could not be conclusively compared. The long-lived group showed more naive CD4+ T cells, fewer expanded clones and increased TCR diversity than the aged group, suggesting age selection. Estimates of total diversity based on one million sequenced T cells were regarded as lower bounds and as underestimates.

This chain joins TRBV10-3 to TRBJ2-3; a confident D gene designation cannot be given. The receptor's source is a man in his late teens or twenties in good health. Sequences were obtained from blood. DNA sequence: TGTGCCAACTCAGAGGTTGAGGCAGATACGCAGTATTTT. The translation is CANSEVEADTQYF.